The 17 T cell receptor beta chains presented below share a single source sample, sequenced in a study of blood T cell repertoires in COVID-19. TCRdb's copy holds only in-frame clones and misses some; the assay was immunoSEQ multiplex PCR. The sample carries under 300,000 clones, approximately 91% recorded once. The sequenced material came from PBMCs or T cells enriched from blood (not recorded which). These receptors originate from a human donor in a cohort exposed to, infected with or recovered from COVID-19 (not recorded which). The donor label of this sample is uncertain.

This clone was recorded once. Other DNA sequences in the sample encode the same CDR3. The chain couples TRBV9 to TRBJ2-3; 9 bases fit TRBD2. Germline CDR1 and CDR2: SGDLS and YYNGEE. J gave up 1 base and V 0 bases, and 0 bases lay outside the gene matches. The CDR3 is made up of 15 amino acids. The CDR3 nucleotides are TGTGCCAGCAGCGTAGGACTAGCGGGCACAGATACGCAGTATTTT. Protein product: CASSVGLAGTDTQYF.

The genes are TRBV4-1 and TRBJ2-7; 8 bases agree with TRBD1. Trimming took 0 bases from V and 3 from J; bases not matched to a gene: 22. The CDR3 contains 21 residues. From germline, CDR1 is MGHRA and CDR2 YSYEKL. The CDR3 region is CASSQDLIRAQTGAGYYEQYF. Here the CDR3 DNA reads TGCGCCAGCAGCCAAGATCTGATTAGGGCCCAGACAGGGGCGGGTTACTACGAGCAGTACTTC.

The count of this clone is one. The gene calls are TRBV24-1 and TRBJ1-5, with TRBD1 matching 8 bases. The CDR3 covers 14 residues. The J segment lost 6 bases and the V segment lost 9 bases, leaving 9 bases of the junction unmatched. Germline V CDR1 and CDR2: KGHDR, SFDVKD. CDR3 in DNA: TGTGCCACCCAACTTGGACAGGGCGCTCAGCCCCAGCATTTT. Encoded protein: CATQLGQGAQPQHF.

CDR3 DNA: TGCGCCAGCAGCCCCCATCTAGGACAGACGATGAACACTGAAGCTTTCTTT. This gives the protein CASSPHLGQTMNTEAFF. The chain combines TRBV4-1 with TRBJ1-1; D perhaps matches TRBD1 (6 bases). Germline V gene sequence: CDR1 MGHRA, CDR2 YSYEKL. Deletions cut 4 bases from V and 0 bases from J, with 18 bases between. The CDR3 totals 17 residues.

The chain couples TRBV11-2 to TRBJ2-3; TRBD1 matches 10 bases. V shed 5 bases and J 6 bases; nucleotides not matched to a gene: 5. The CDR3 contains 14 residues. CDR1 and CDR2 (germline): SGHAT, FQNNGV. CDR3 sequence: CASSAGQGIDTQYF. Here the CDR3 DNA reads TGTGCCAGCAGCGCGGGACAGGGGATCGATACGCAGTATTTT.

This clone was detected only a few times. This rearrangement joins TRBV27 to TRBJ1-1; D remains unclear. CDR1 MNHEY and CDR2 SMNVEV come from the germline V gene (reference sequence). Between the trimmed V and J ends, which lost 2 bases and 2 bases, there was a span of 6 bases. The CDR3 length is 13 residues. The chain's CDR3 is CASSLSPNTEAFF. The CDR3 DNA follows: TGTGCCAGCAGTTTAAGCCCTAACACTGAAGCTTTCTTT.

The chain's CDR3 is CATRGQGSYGYTF. The DNA of the CDR3 is TGTGCCACCAGGGGACAGGGAAGCTATGGCTACACCTTC. This chain joins TRBV24-1 and TRBJ1-2, with 9 bases lining up with TRBD1. The V gene end was trimmed by 7 bases and the J gene end by 4 bases; junction bases not matched to a gene: 3. Per the germline V gene, CDR1 is KGHDR and CDR2 is SFDVKD. The CDR3 consists of 13 residues.

The V call is TRBV7-4, the J call TRBJ1-2, with a tentative D call TRBD1 (5 bases). This CDR3 is built from 16 residues. Trimming stripped 1 base from V and 1 base from J, with 13 bases between. In germline, CDR1 is SGHVT, CDR2 SQSDAQ. The CDR3 protein is CASSLVQGGLNYGYTF. The CDR3 nucleotides read TGTGCCAGCAGCTTAGTCCAGGGAGGCCTTAACTATGGCTACACCTTC.

This rearrangement joins TRBV18 to TRBJ1-1; no reliable D call. The CDR3 sequence is 16 residues long. Germline CDR1 reads KGHSH; CDR2 reads LQKENI. Trimming stripped 4 bases from V and 1 base from J, with 16 bases between. In nucleotides, the CDR3 is TGTGCCAGCTCACGACTACATAAACAAGAGAACACTGAAGCTTTCTTT. Translation: CASSRLHKQENTEAFF.

The genes are TRBV29-1 and TRBJ1-2; no clear D. V lost 1 base and J 7 bases, leaving 10 bases between the germline ends. Germline CDR1 and CDR2: SQVTM and ANQGSEA. The CDR3 covers 12 residues. CDR3 DNA: TGCAGCGTTGAAGGGCAGAGGGCTGGCTACACCTTC. This sequence encodes CSVEGQRAGYTF. The complete variable domain, with remaining parts taken from reference TRBV29-1 and TRBJ1-2, reads SAVISQKPSRDICQRGTSLTIQCQVDSQVTMMFWYRQQPGQSLTLIATANQGSEATYESGFVIDKFPISRPNLTFSTLTVSNMSPEDSSIYLCSVEGQRAGYTFGSGTRLTVV.

The chain carries TRBV3-1 (or the pseudogene TRBV3-2) and TRBJ2-7; 12 bases fit TRBD1. The CDR3 length is 15 residues. V trimming: 6 bases; J trimming: 4 bases; junction bases outside the gene matches: 7. CDR1 is LGHDT, CDR2 YNNKEL, per germline (reference sequence). The CDR3 DNA is TGTGCCAGCAGTGGCGGGACAGGGGGCGGGTACGAGCAGTACTTC. This codes for CASSGGTGGGYEQYF.

V is TRBV16 and J is TRBJ1-2; the match to TRBD1 covers 7 bases. With V trimmed by 3 bases and J by 6 bases, 7 bases remained unmatched. CDR3 size: 14 residues. The germline CDR1 and CDR2 sequences are KGHSY and FQNENV. CDR3: CASSQNRGADGYTF. DNA of the CDR3: TGTGCCAGCAGCCAGAACAGGGGCGCGGATGGCTACACCTTC.

The chain combines TRBV24-1 with TRBJ1-2, with D maybe TRBD1 (6 bases). Trimming shortened V by 2 bases and J by 7 bases, and 13 bases separated the two germline ends. The CDR3 sequence is 14 residues long. Germline loops: CDR1 KGHDR, CDR2 SFDVKD. The CDR3 here is CATSDSPGVFGYTF. Here the CDR3 DNA reads TGTGCCACCAGTGATTCCCCAGGGGTCTTTGGCTACACCTTC.

The chain couples TRBV19 to TRBJ2-1, with TRBD1 identical over 8 bases. The V and J ends lost 6 bases and 8 bases, in that order; junction bases with no gene match: 12. CDR3 length equals 15 residues. Germline V gene sequence: CDR1 LNHDA, CDR2 SQIVND (reference sequence). CDR3 loop: CASRQGQGINYEQFF. CDR3 sequence (DNA): TGTGCCAGTAGGCAAGGACAGGGAATAAACTATGAGCAGTTCTTC.

The CDR3 bases are TGTGCCAGCAGCCCCTATGTGATGAACACTGAAGCTTTCTTT. It codes for CASSPYVMNTEAFF. This chain uses TRBV4-2 with TRBJ1-1, with unresolved D. CDR3 length: 14 residues. V was trimmed by 4 bases and J by 0 bases, leaving 9 bases between them. The germline gives CDR1 LGHNA, CDR2 YNFKEQ.

As to this clone: A junction end diverges from the germline sequence, so it may reflect a read error. V is TRBV6-5 and J is TRBJ1-1; D unclear. The CDR3 consists of 11 residues. In germline, CDR1 is MNHEY, CDR2 SVGAGI. The CDR3 sequence is CASSIGGTVWF. The DNA for the CDR3 is TGTGCCAGCAGTATCGGAGGAACGGTCTGGTTT.

This chain joins TRBV6-6 and TRBJ1-5; a weak D match, TRBD1 (6 bases). The CDR3 length is 14 residues. CDR1 and CDR2 from the germline V gene are MNHNY and SVGAGI (reference sequence). Trimming removed 4 bases at V and 4 bases at J, with 11 bases between. Written as DNA, the CDR3 is TGTGCCAGCAGTTTCGGGACAAGAAATCAGCCCCAGCATTTT. Encoded protein: CASSFGTRNQPQHF.